This TCR beta chain is from a study of long-term antiretroviral therapy in people with HIV. Researchers ran immunoSEQ v3.0 at survey level. Here immunoSEQ multiplex PCR was the method, and the copy in TCRdb shows in-frame clones only, minus some. Of about 28,000 clones listed, roughly 84% are singletons. Among participants with HIV, every one received treatment in the United States. The ends were cut back, 0 bases at V and 2 bases at J, with 19 bases in the middle. Germline-derived CDR1 and CDR2 are SGHDN and FVKESK. There are 18 residues in the CDR3. Sample: unsorted PBMCs, taken 0.4 years after starting antiretroviral therapy. This TCR was recovered from a man younger than 30 with HIV. The J gene is TRBJ1-2, the V gene TRBV14; perhaps TRBD1 as D (6 bases). This CDR3 reads CASSQDELTGRENYGYTF. CDR3 nucleotides: TGTGCCAGCAGCCAAGATGAGTTGACAGGTAGGGAGAACTATGGCTACACCTTC.